This is a list of T cell receptor beta chains from one sample in a study of cytomegalovirus exposure and HLA in healthy donors. Profiled with immunoSEQ multiplex PCR; TCRdb holds only in-frame clones, not every one. The sample lists approximately 170,000 clones, 79% occurring once. Sequenced: PBMCs. The receptors shown here come from a woman aged 50 to 60 in good health and CMV-seronegative. CDR3s include the opening cysteine and the closing phenylalanine or tryptophan. A D gene is named only where the DNA matches it firmly. Clone size is not always given. Where it is, it says once, few, many or a class for expanded clones.

d_gene	j_gene	v_gene	abundance	CDR3nt	CDR3aa
.	TRBJ2-7	TRBV6-6	once	TGTGCCAGCAGTTACTCGAGGACCTACGAGCAGTACTTC	CASSYSRTYEQYF
TRBD1	TRBJ2-7	TRBV19	few	TGTGCCAGTAGTGGTGTTGGTGTACAGGGGGGCGAGCAGTACTTC	CASSGVGVQGGEQYF
TRBD2	TRBJ2-1	TRBV10-3	once	TGTGCCATCAGTGAGCTAGCGGGAGCTTGGAATGAGCAGTTCTTC	CAISELAGAWNEQFF
.	TRBJ2-7	TRBV6-5	.	TGTGCCAGCAGGAGGAGCGCGTGGTACGAGCAGTACTTC	CASRRSAWYEQYF
.	TRBJ2-1	TRBV11-2	.	TGTGCCAGCAGCTCCTCCTCCCTCCATGGGAGCTCCTACAATGAGCAGTTCTTC	CASSSSSLHGSSYNEQFF
TRBD1	TRBJ1-5	TRBV6-5	.	TGTGCCAGCAGACCCGGACAGGGTAATCAGCCCCAGCATTTT	CASRPGQGNQPQHF
.	TRBJ2-5	TRBV5-1	.	TGCGCCAGCAGCTCCGCGGGGACCCAGTACTTC	CASSSAGTQYF
TRBD1	TRBJ1-5	TRBV19	few	TGTGCCAGTAGTTTGAGGGACAGAGATCAGCCCCAGCATTTT	CASSLRDRDQPQHF
.	TRBJ2-2	TRBV5-6	few	TGTGCCAGCAGCTTGGGACTAGAAACCGGGGAGCTGTTTTTT	CASSLGLETGELFF
TRBD1	TRBJ1-2	TRBV5-1	.	TGCGCCAGCAGATTCGACAGGGGGCAATTTGGCTACACCTTC	CASRFDRGQFGYTF
TRBD2	TRBJ2-5	TRBV7-6	few	TGTGCCAGCAGCTTTAGTAGCGGGGGTCAAGAGACCCAGTACTTC	CASSFSSGGQETQYF
TRBD1	TRBJ1-2	TRBV5-4	.	TGTGCCAGCAGTTGGGACAGGGTGGGGTATGGCTACACCTTC	CASSWDRVGYGYTF
.	TRBJ1-3	TRBV18	few	TGTGCCAGCTCGACCTCACAGGTCGGAAACACCATATATTTT	CASSTSQVGNTIYF
TRBD1	TRBJ1-2	TRBV30	.	TGTGCCTGGGGCAGGGACAGTCTGTTC	CAWGRDSLF
.	TRBJ2-7	TRBV27	once	TGTGCCAGCAGTTTGGGGAAAGGGGGATACGAGCAGTACTTC	CASSLGKGGYEQYF
.	TRBJ1-2	TRBV7-9	once	TGTGCCAGCAGCCCACAGGTGTCCGGTAACTATGGCTACACCTTC	CASSPQVSGNYGYTF
TRBD1	TRBJ2-7	TRBV4-2	.	TGTGCCAGCAGCCTGTACGGGGACAGACCCTACGAGCAGTACTTC	CASSLYGDRPYEQYF
.	TRBJ1-2	TRBV30	.	TGTGCCTGGAACAGGTCCCATGGCTACACCTTC	CAWNRSHGYTF
TRBD1	TRBJ1-1	TRBV7-6	.	TGTGCCAGCAGCCCAAGGACAGGGAGTTTTTGGTTTGCTGAAGCTTTCTTT	CASSPRTGSFWFAEAFF
.	TRBJ2-2	TRBV5-6	.	TGTGCCAGCAGCTTCAGGGTACTTGCGAACACCGGGGAGCTGTTTTTT	CASSFRVLANTGELFF
.	TRBJ1-2	TRBV5-1	.	TGCGCCAGCAGCTTCCGGACCCGGACAGCTCTATCGGACTATGGCTACACCTTC	CASSFRTRTALSDYGYTF
TRBD1	TRBJ1-2	TRBV28	.	TGTGCCAGCAGTAAACCGGGACAGGGTCTAAGAGGCTACACCTTC	CASSKPGQGLRGYTF
.	TRBJ1-5	TRBV28	.	TGTGCCAGCAGTTTAACGCTCGGTCAGCCCCAGCATTTT	CASSLTLGQPQHF
.	TRBJ2-1	TRBV5-8	.	TGTGCCAGCAGCTTGGTACGGGGGACCTACAATGAGCAGTTCTTC	CASSLVRGTYNEQFF
TRBD2	TRBJ2-1	TRBV19	.	TGTGCCAGTAGTATAGACGGGTGGCGGGGGGCCCCTTCTGGTAATGAGCAGTTCTTC	CASSIDGWRGAPSGNEQFF